A single T cell receptor (beta chain) is shown here with its context. Its antigen is unidentified. The source of the sample is a study of cytomegalovirus exposure and HLA in healthy donors. V lost 6 bases, J lost 4 bases, and 14 bases lay in between. This CDR3 comprises 14 residues. Germline loops: CDR1 SNHLY, CDR2 FYNNEI. The PCR employed 60 Vbeta primers together with 13 Jbeta primers. Method: immunoSEQ multiplex PCR; TCRdb's copy keeps in-frame clones and lacks some. The sample yields over 150,000 clones, 71% seen once. Study-wide points: The investigators catalogued 150 to 200 TCR beta chains as cytomegalovirus-associated.

Sample: PBMCs. This clonotype was sampled from a young woman in good health and CMV-seronegative. This chain links TRBV2 with TRBJ2-3, with D possibly matching TRBD2 (6 bases). The CDR3 bases are TGTGCCAGCAGATCCGGAGGGACCCCAGATACGCAGTATTTT. Translation: CASRSGGTPDTQYF. Full variable domain (remainder filled in from reference TRBV2 and TRBJ2-3): EPEVTQTPSHQVTQMGQEVILRCVPISNHLYFYWYRQILGQKVEFLVSFYNNEISEKSEIFDDQFSVERPDGSNFTLKIRSTKLEDSAMYFCASRSGGTPDTQYFGPGTRLTVL.